This TCR beta chain appears in the sequencing data of a study of T cells in Graves' hyperthyroidism and ophthalmopathy. The germline V gene encodes CDR1 SEHNR and CDR2 FQNEAQ (reference sequence). CDR3 length equals 10 residues. This clonotype appeared many times. Amplification of TCR beta CDR3 regions was performed using RNA transcripts as template. During a first-round RT-PCR of the TCR CDR3, the HTBI primer set was used. Using its own MiXCR run on the multiplex PCR reads, TCRdb lists one record per CDR3 protein. In the table there are around 800,000 distinct CDR3 sequences, around 39% of which are singletons.

This receptor was obtained from a man between 18 and 35 years old with Graves' hyperthyroidism. The genes are TRBV7-9 and TRBJ1-1; the D is unclear. The sample consisted of blood. The CDR3 sequence is CSQWSTEAFF. The CDR3 DNA is TGTTCCCAGTGGAGCACTGAAGCTTTCTTT.